One and the same sample provided the 22 T cell receptor beta chains below, sequenced in a study of cytomegalovirus exposure and HLA in healthy donors. With 60 Vbeta and 13 Jbeta primers, the PCR was carried out. TCRdb keeps only in-frame clones here, not all; method: immunoSEQ multiplex PCR. The sample gives about 210,000 clones, about 85% of which show up once; roughly 0.4% is in the top ten. The sample comprised PBMCs. All receptors come from a male donor in good health and CMV-seropositive.

The rearrangement uses TRBV7-3 and TRBJ1-1, with a possible D match to TRBD1 (5 bases). The CDR3 contains 13 residues. Germline CDR1 is SGHTA and CDR2 is FQGTGA. V lost 3 bases, J lost 7 bases, and 12 bases lay in between. DNA of the CDR3: TGTGCCAGCAGCTTTGATGGGGCGAGTGAAGCTTTCTTT. The encoded protein is CASSFDGASEAFF.

The CDR3 region has the DNA TGTGCCAGCAGTTCCTCGCTCCAGGTTAGGTCCTACGAGCAGTACTTC. Translated: CASSSSLQVRSYEQYF. The V and J genes are TRBV28 and TRBJ2-7, with unresolved D. The CDR3 consists of 16 residues. The V gene's germline CDR1 is MDHEN and CDR2 SYDVKM. V dropped 4 bases and J dropped 1 base, with 17 bases sitting between them. The entire variable domain, with the rest obtained from reference TRBV28 and TRBJ2-7, is as follows: DVKVTQSSRYLVKRTGEKVFLECVQDMDHENMFWYRQDPGLGLRLIYFSYDVKMKEKGDIPEGYSVSREKKERFSLILESASTNQTSMYLCASSSSLQVRSYEQYFGPGTRLTVT.

J is TRBJ1-2 and V is TRBV7-3; D perhaps matches TRBD1 (5 bases). V was pared by 0 bases and J by 4 bases, with 15 bases between. Germline CDR1 reads SGHTA; CDR2 reads FQGTGA. The length of the CDR3 is 16 residues. The CDR3 is CASSLTGTGGSYGYTF. CDR3 in DNA: TGTGCCAGCAGCTTAACGGGGACGGGAGGATCCTATGGCTACACCTTC. The full variable domain, with the rest looked up from reference TRBV7-3 and TRBJ1-2, is GAGVSQTPSNKVTEKGKYVELRCDPISGHTALYWYRQSLGQGPEFLIYFQGTGAADDSGLPNDRFFAVRPEGSVSTLKIQRTERGDSAVYLCASSLTGTGGSYGYTFGSGTRLTVV.

This chain connects TRBV9 to TRBJ2-5; 7 bases map to TRBD2. J gave up 5 bases and V 0 bases, and 25 bases lay outside the gene matches. The CDR3 covers 21 residues. Looked up from germline, CDR1 is SGDLS and CDR2 is YYNGEE. The CDR3 DNA reads TGTGCCAGCAGCGTAGGGAGAAGACTAGCCGGAGAAGGGTGGATGGGGGAGACCCAGTACTTC. Its translation is CASSVGRRLAGEGWMGETQYF.

The chain has TRBV18 and TRBJ2-3; D is unclear. Germline loops: CDR1 KGHSH, CDR2 LQKENI. Trimming took off 2 bases at V and 0 bases at J, with 9 bases between the two ends. This CDR3 has 15 amino acids. The CDR3 loop is CASSPGRTSTDTQYF. CDR3 in DNA: TGTGCCAGCTCACCAGGCAGAACAAGCACAGATACGCAGTATTTT.

The V gene is TRBV9, the J gene TRBJ2-3; tentatively, D is TRBD2 (5 bases). The germline V and J ends were trimmed by 2 bases and 1 base, with 14 bases remaining between them. The CDR3 is made up of 16 amino acids. CDR1 is SGDLS, CDR2 YYNGEE, per germline. This CDR3 is CASSVLARQGTDTQYF. The CDR3 DNA is TGTGCCAGCAGCGTCTTAGCGCGTCAAGGCACAGATACGCAGTATTTT. Full variable domain (rest looked up from reference TRBV9 and TRBJ2-3): DSGVTQTPKHLITATGQRVTLRCSPRSGDLSVYWYQQSLDQGLQFLIQYYNGEERAKGNILERFSAQQFPDLHSELNLSSLELGDSALYFCASSVLARQGTDTQYFGPGTRLTVL.

This chain links TRBV28 with TRBJ2-6, with 10 bases identical to TRBD2. The CDR3 is 20 residues long. Trimming took 6 bases from V and 2 from J; bases not matched to a gene: 16. CDR1 and CDR2 from the germline V gene are MDHEN and SYDVKM. CDR3 region: CASRPFDGLAGDAGANVLTF. The CDR3, as DNA: TGTGCCAGCAGGCCCTTCGACGGCCTAGCGGGAGACGCTGGGGCCAACGTCCTGACTTTC.

V usage is TRBV6-6 and J usage is TRBJ1-3; no definite D call. The CDR3 runs 15 residues. Germline V gene lookup returns CDR1 MNHNY and CDR2 SVGAGI (reference sequence). The V end was cut by 6 bases, the J end by 3 bases, with 15 bases between. CDR3 sequence: CASSLSGRDGNTIYF. The CDR3 region has the DNA TGTGCCAGCAGCCTCAGCGGGAGGGATGGAAACACCATATATTTT.

The chain couples TRBV5-4 to TRBJ2-3; 11 nucleotides align to TRBD2. The CDR3 has 15 amino acids. The trim removed 5 bases at V and 3 bases at J, leaving 5 bases unmatched. Per the germline V gene, CDR1 is SGHNT and CDR2 is YYREEE (reference sequence). The CDR3 DNA sequence: TGTGCCAGCAGGGAAACTAGCGGGGGTACAGATACGCAGTATTTT. The encoded protein is CASRETSGGTDTQYF.

This sequence joins TRBV4-1 and TRBJ1-4, with TRBD1 matching 10 bases. Trimming at V came to 4 bases and at J to 9 bases, leaving 5 bases not matched to a gene. Germline V gene lookup returns CDR1 MGHRA and CDR2 YSYEKL. The CDR3 totals 14 residues. CDR3 bases: TGCGCCAGCAGCCCCGGGACAGGGGTACAAAAACTGTTTTTT. Translating gives CASSPGTGVQKLFF.

J is TRBJ2-7 and V is TRBV11-3; tentatively, D is TRBD2 (6 bases). V lost 5 bases to trimming and J lost 0 bases, with 8 bases between them. This CDR3 contains 13 residues. Germline V CDR1 and CDR2: SGHNT, YENEEA. The CDR3 region has the DNA TGTGCCAGCAGCCCGGACTACTCCTACGAGCAGTACTTC. This gives the protein CASSPDYSYEQYF.

This clone came up a few times. The V call is TRBV5-6, the J call TRBJ2-1, with D maybe TRBD2 (6 bases). The CDR3 totals 16 residues. V was pared by 5 bases and J by 3 bases, with 18 bases between. Germline assignment: CDR1 SGHDT and CDR2 YYEEEE. In DNA, the CDR3 is TGTGCCAGCAGTCCCGGAGGGTTAGCGGTCTACAATGAGCAGTTCTTC. Its translation: CASSPGGLAVYNEQFF. Full variable domain (remainder filled in from reference TRBV5-6 and TRBJ2-1): DAGVTQSPTHLIKTRGQQVTLRCSPKSGHDTVSWYQQALGQGPQFIFQYYEEEERQRGNFPDRFSGHQFPNYSSELNVNALLLGDSALYLCASSPGGLAVYNEQFFGPGTRLTVL.

The chain links TRBV7-2 to TRBJ1-5; weak D call: TRBD1 (6 bases). Between the trimmed V and J ends, which lost 5 bases and 4 bases, there was a span of 15 bases. Per the germline V gene, CDR1 is SGHTA and CDR2 is FQGNSA. The CDR3 has 15 amino acids. CDR3 bases: TGTGCCAGCAGCCCCCAGGGGACGAATAATCAGCCCCAGCATTTT. Its protein is CASSPQGTNNQPQHF.

V gene TRBV7-2 combines with J gene TRBJ2-3; TRBD2 aligns across 9 bases. Germline values: CDR1 SGHTA, CDR2 FQGNSA. V trimming: 8 bases; J trimming: 2 bases; junction bases outside the gene matches: 2. CDR3 size: 13 residues. The CDR3 protein is CASSSGVTDTQYF. CDR3 nucleotides: TGTGCCAGCTCTAGCGGGGTCACAGATACGCAGTATTTT.

This clone has just one count. J is TRBJ1-2 and V is TRBV6-6; 7 nucleotides agree with TRBD1. CDR3 length equals 16 residues. V dropped 6 bases and J dropped 3; count of bases not matched to a gene: 13. Germline V lookup: CDR1 MNHNY, CDR2 SVGAGI (reference sequence). CDR3 protein: CASSRQGQPPDYGYTF. As DNA, the CDR3 is TGTGCCAGCAGCAGACAGGGCCAGCCACCCGACTATGGCTACACCTTC.

The gene calls are TRBV7-2 and TRBJ2-5; TRBD2 is a possible D gene (6 bases). CDR3 length: 14 residues. V was cut by 4 bases and J by 4 bases, with 13 bases left in between. Germline loops: CDR1 SGHTA, CDR2 FQGNSA. CDR3 nucleotide sequence: TGTGCCAGCAGCTACCGACGGGGAGGAGAGACCCAGTACTTC. Protein product: CASSYRRGGETQYF.

J is TRBJ2-1 and V is TRBV4-3; D is uncertain. The length of the CDR3 is 16 residues. V was trimmed by 2 bases and J by 6 bases, leaving 17 bases between them. Germline V gene sequence: CDR1 LGHNA, CDR2 YSLEER. CDR3 DNA sequence: TGCGCCAGCAGCCAAAATGTCCGCGAAAGATTCAATGAGCAGTTCTTC. Protein: CASSQNVRERFNEQFF.

The rearrangement links TRBV7-9 to TRBJ2-1; D not certain. Germline V lookup: CDR1 SEHNR, CDR2 FQNEAQ (reference sequence). Trimming stripped 7 bases from V and 5 bases from J, with 6 bases between. The CDR3 has 11 residues. The CDR3, as DNA: TGTGCCAGCACCGAGGACAATGAGCAGTTCTTC. It yields the protein CASTEDNEQFF.

J is TRBJ2-2 and V is TRBV7-9; TRBD2 might be the D (5 bases). Germline V gene sequence: CDR1 SEHNR, CDR2 FQNEAQ (reference sequence). V lost 2 bases and J lost 4, with 11 bases in between. The CDR3 has 15 amino acids. As DNA, the CDR3 is TGTGCCAGCAGCTTACACACTAGTAGCACCGGGGAGCTGTTTTTT. Protein sequence: CASSLHTSSTGELFF.

This clone was recorded a few times. The V call is TRBV4-2, the J call TRBJ2-1, with D maybe TRBD2 (7 bases). Per the germline V gene, CDR1 is LGHNA and CDR2 is YNFKEQ. Trimming pared 1 base from V and 6 bases from J, leaving 22 bases between. This CDR3 comprises 18 residues. CDR3 nucleotide sequence: TGTGCCAGCAGCCAAGGTGGGGGAGGGGGAGGGCCGCGCAATGAGCAGTTCTTC. Translation gives CASSQGGGGGGPRNEQFF.

This clone has a handful of counts. The chain combines TRBV6-6 with TRBJ1-2; D is undetermined. V gave up 7 bases and J gave up 5 bases, with 17 bases separating them. The CDR3 is 14 residues long. The germline V gene has CDR1 MNHNY and CDR2 SVGAGI (reference sequence). DNA of the CDR3: TGTGCCAGCATCTCCGAGGGTCGGGGTTATGGCTACACCTTC. Translated, it gives CASISEGRGYGYTF.

V gene TRBV18 combines with J gene TRBJ1-5, with 9 nucleotides matching TRBD1. Germline V gene data show CDR1 as KGHSH and CDR2 as LQKENI. The V gene end was trimmed by 4 bases and the J gene end by 0 bases; junction bases not matched to a gene: 7. The CDR3 has 17 residues. The CDR3 reads CASSQLRDRDSNQPQHF. The DNA for the CDR3 is TGTGCCAGCTCACAACTCCGGGACAGGGATAGCAATCAGCCCCAGCATTTT.